The T cell receptor beta chain under discussion was sequenced for a study of identical twins. Study-level points and caveats: Researchers reported weaker excess twin sharing in beta out-of-frame sequences.

TCRdb reanalysed the 5' RACE reads using MiXCR and keeps one entry per CDR3 protein. The sample holds 1.5 million to 2 million distinct CDR3 sequences, roughly a third seen once. In the case of this clonotype: The antigen is unknown.

The CDR3 length is 15 residues. Germline V gene sequence: CDR1 LGHDT, CDR2 YNNKEL (reference sequence). V was pared by 1 base and J by 4 bases, with 10 bases between. This chain joins TRBV3-1 and TRBJ1-4, with D unresolved. This TCR was sampled from a newborn girl in good health. Specimen: cord blood. The CDR3 here is CASSQGPDFNEKLFF. The CDR3 DNA reads TGTGCCAGCAGCCAAGGGCCGGATTTTAATGAAAAACTGTTTTTT.